These T cell receptor beta chains were read from a single sample in a study of identical twins. Each CDR3 protein is one row after TCRdb ran MiXCR on the 5' RACE reads. The top ten hold roughly 7% of the sample, which has approximately 300,000 distinct CDR3 sequences, roughly 9.8% seen once. The data also belong to a second study, concerning yellow fever vaccine responses in identical twins.

Sequencing input: CD8+ T cells sorted from blood. The receptors come from a woman younger than 30 in good health. Each CDR3 is given with its conserved first and last residue. A D gene is named only where the DNA matches it firmly. The listing skips clone size in some rows; elsewhere it reads once, few, many or a size class.

V: TRBV4-3; D: TRBD2; J: TRBJ2-2; size: many; CDR3: CASSPTSGRTGELFF; DNA: TGCGCCAGCAGCCCTACTAGCGGGAGGACCGGGGAGCTGTTTTTT
V: TRBV7-2; D: .; J: TRBJ2-1; size: once; CDR3: CASSLLSRNVEQFF; DNA: TGTGCCAGCAGCTTACTTAGCAGGAACGTTGAGCAGTTCTTC
V: TRBV4-2; D: TRBD2; J: TRBJ2-7; size: many; CDR3: CASSPRSASGKTSPYEQYF; DNA: TGTGCCAGCAGCCCCCGCAGCGCTAGCGGGAAAACCTCACCCTACGAGCAGTACTTC
V: TRBV7-9; D: .; J: TRBJ2-5; size: .; CDR3: CASTIPGETQYF; DNA: TGTGCCAGCACCATCCCGGGGGAGACCCAGTACTTC
V: TRBV27; D: .; J: TRBJ2-1; size: .; CDR3: CASSSPSSRYNEQFF; DNA: TGTGCCAGCAGTTCCCCCAGTTCGCGGTACAATGAGCAGTTCTTC
V: TRBV5-1; D: TRBD1; J: TRBJ1-2; size: many; CDR3: CASSPGTGKSYTF; DNA: TGCGCCAGCAGCCCCGGGACAGGGAAGAGCTACACCTTC
V: TRBV29-1; D: .; J: TRBJ2-5; size: .; CDR3: CSVVPVLGETQYF; DNA: TGCAGCGTTGTGCCAGTCCTGGGAGAGACCCAGTACTTC
V: TRBV7-3; D: .; J: TRBJ2-1; size: .; CDR3: CASSPPGAVEQFF; DNA: TGTGCCAGCAGCCCCCCGGGGGCGGTTGAGCAGTTCTTC
V: TRBV28; D: .; J: TRBJ2-7; size: many; CDR3: CASSGFRVSYEQYF; DNA: TGTGCCAGCAGTGGTTTCAGGGTTTCCTACGAGCAGTACTTC
V: TRBV6-2/TRBV6-3; D: .; J: TRBJ2-2; size: .; CDR3: CASSYRTVGPGELFF; DNA: TGTGCCAGCAGTTATAGGACAGTTGGTCCCGGGGAGCTGTTTTTT
V: TRBV27; D: .; J: TRBJ2-1; size: .; CDR3: CASSTDEYNEQFF; DNA: TGTGCCAGCAGCACGGACGAGTACAATGAGCAGTTCTTC
V: TRBV4-2; D: TRBD1; J: TRBJ2-7; size: .; CDR3: CASSPAQGESGEQYF; DNA: TGTGCCAGCAGCCCAGCCCAGGGGGAGAGTGGAGAGCAGTACTTC
V: TRBV10-3; D: .; J: TRBJ2-7; size: few; CDR3: CAISVFRDRAYEQYF; DNA: TGTGCCATCAGTGTATTCCGAGACAGAGCCTACGAGCAGTACTTC
V: TRBV12-2; D: .; J: TRBJ2-7; size: .; CDR3: CASRLTDYSYEQYF; DNA: TGTGCAAGTCGCTTAACCGACTACTCCTACGAGCAGTACTTC
V: TRBV7-9; D: .; J: TRBJ1-2; size: .; CDR3: CASSEDPRDYGYTF; DNA: TGTGCCAGCAGCGAAGATCCTCGGGACTATGGCTACACCTTC
V: TRBV24-1; D: .; J: TRBJ2-1; size: .; CDR3: CATSGFGLSSYNEQFF; DNA: TGTGCCACCAGTGGATTCGGTCTAAGCTCCTACAATGAGCAGTTCTTC
V: TRBV12-3/TRBV12-4; D: .; J: TRBJ2-7; size: .; CDR3: CATFARPSYEQYF; DNA: TGTGCCACTTTCGCCAGACCCTCCTACGAGCAGTACTTC
V: TRBV24-1; D: .; J: TRBJ2-3; size: many; CDR3: CATSESQGTITDTQYF; DNA: TGTGCCACCAGTGAGAGCCAGGGGACTATCACAGATACGCAGTATTTT
V: TRBV7-2; D: .; J: TRBJ2-7; size: many; CDR3: CASSLVGKTYEQYF; DNA: TGTGCCAGCAGCTTAGTGGGCAAAACCTACGAGCAGTACTTC
V: TRBV12-3/TRBV12-4; D: TRBD1; J: TRBJ2-5; size: .; CDR3: CASSQTAIRDRYPQETQYF; DNA: TGTGCCAGCAGTCAAACCGCAATCCGGGACAGGTATCCCCAAGAGACCCAGTACTTC
V: TRBV2; D: .; J: TRBJ2-1; size: .; CDR3: CASSGYEQFF; DNA: TGTGCCAGCAGTGGGTACGAGCAGTTCTTC
V: TRBV4-1; D: .; J: TRBJ2-1; size: many; CDR3: CASSQDFPSPHEQFF; DNA: TGCGCCAGCAGCCAAGATTTTCCAAGTCCCCATGAGCAGTTCTTC
V: TRBV20-1; D: .; J: TRBJ2-1; size: .; CDR3: CSLPETISSYNEQFF; DNA: TGCAGTCTCCCCGAGACCATTAGCTCCTACAATGAGCAGTTCTTC
V: TRBV24-1; D: TRBD2; J: TRBJ2-5; size: many; CDR3: CATSDLLAGLKETQYF; DNA: TGTGCCACCAGTGATTTGCTAGCGGGGTTAAAAGAGACCCAGTACTTC
V: TRBV7-3; D: .; J: TRBJ2-3; size: few; CDR3: CASSLMSGLGASDTQYF; DNA: TGTGCCAGCAGCTTAATGTCGGGACTGGGGGCCTCAGATACGCAGTATTTT
V: TRBV7-2; D: .; J: TRBJ2-2; size: many; CDR3: CASSLSGWVGTGELFF; DNA: TGTGCCAGCAGCTTAAGTGGTTGGGTTGGAACCGGGGAGCTGTTTTTT
V: TRBV4-1; D: .; J: TRBJ2-5; size: many; CDR3: CASSQVYGETQYF; DNA: TGCGCCAGCAGCCAAGTGTATGGAGAGACCCAGTACTTC
V: TRBV4-3; D: TRBD1; J: TRBJ2-1; size: few; CDR3: CASSQDPGTGGTEQFF; DNA: TGCGCCAGCAGCCAAGATCCCGGGACAGGGGGCACTGAGCAGTTCTTC
V: TRBV27; D: .; J: TRBJ2-7; size: few; CDR3: CASSPRDGEQYF; DNA: TGTGCCAGCAGTCCCAGGGACGGCGAGCAGTACTTC
V: TRBV11-2; D: TRBD1; J: TRBJ2-7; size: few; CDR3: CASEGAGGEQYF; DNA: TGTGCCAGCGAGGGGGCAGGTGGCGAGCAGTACTTC
V: TRBV5-4; D: .; J: TRBJ2-7; size: few; CDR3: CASSLVPDNEQYF; DNA: TGTGCCAGCAGCTTGGTCCCGGACAACGAGCAGTACTTC
V: TRBV7-6; D: .; J: TRBJ2-3; size: many; CDR3: CASSFRVRSADTQYF; DNA: TGTGCCAGCAGCTTCCGGGTCCGGAGCGCAGATACGCAGTATTTT
V: TRBV4-3; D: TRBD2; J: TRBJ2-2; size: many; CDR3: CASSRAGTSVTGELFF; DNA: TGCGCCAGCAGCCGAGCCGGGACTAGCGTGACCGGGGAGCTGTTTTTT
V: TRBV4-1; D: .; J: TRBJ2-1; size: many; CDR3: CASSQDWEGQFF; DNA: TGCGCCAGCAGCCAAGATTGGGAAGGGCAGTTCTTC
V: TRBV7-9; D: TRBD1; J: TRBJ1-3; size: .; CDR3: CASSPRDSLYSGNTIYF; DNA: TGTGCCAGCAGCCCACGGGACAGTCTCTACTCTGGAAACACCATATATTTT
V: TRBV27; D: .; J: TRBJ2-1; size: many; CDR3: CASSFSSASSYNEQFF; DNA: TGTGCCAGCAGTTTCTCTAGCGCGAGCTCCTACAATGAGCAGTTCTTC
V: TRBV9; D: TRBD2; J: TRBJ2-1; size: .; CDR3: CASSPWGGYNEQFF; DNA: TGTGCCAGCAGCCCATGGGGGGGTTACAATGAGCAGTTCTTC
V: TRBV9; D: .; J: TRBJ2-3; size: few; CDR3: CASSVGSSGFRTDTQYF; DNA: TGTGCCAGCAGCGTTGGGTCCTCCGGCTTTCGCACAGATACGCAGTATTTT
V: TRBV4-3; D: .; J: TRBJ1-4; size: .; CDR3: CASSQGWKVQIATNEKLFF; DNA: TGCGCCAGCAGCCAAGGCTGGAAGGTCCAGATCGCAACTAATGAAAAACTGTTTTTT
V: TRBV5-5; D: .; J: TRBJ2-5; size: few; CDR3: CASSLNEAGRWGETQYF; DNA: TGTGCCAGCAGCCTTAACGAAGCCGGGAGATGGGGAGAGACCCAGTACTTC
V: TRBV2; D: TRBD2; J: TRBJ2-3; size: .; CDR3: CASSSDPTSGEITDTQYF; DNA: TGTGCCAGCAGCTCCGACCCCACTAGCGGGGAGATCACAGATACGCAGTATTTT
V: TRBV9; D: TRBD1; J: TRBJ2-2; size: few; CDR3: CASSARTGTGAGELFF; DNA: TGTGCCAGCAGCGCCCGAACCGGGACAGGGGCCGGGGAGCTGTTTTTT
V: TRBV7-9; D: .; J: TRBJ2-5; size: .; CDR3: CASSFLNRDPETQYF; DNA: TGTGCCAGCAGCTTTCTCAACAGGGACCCAGAGACCCAGTACTTC
V: TRBV7-9; D: .; J: TRBJ2-2; size: few; CDR3: CASSSLTGTGELFF; DNA: TGTGCCAGCAGCTCGTTGACTGGAACCGGGGAGCTGTTTTTT
V: TRBV3-1; D: TRBD2; J: TRBJ2-4; size: many; CDR3: CASSFGLADLQYF; DNA: TGTGCCAGCAGCTTCGGACTAGCCGATCTTCAGTACTTC
V: TRBV5-6; D: TRBD1; J: TRBJ1-5; size: many; CDR3: CASSPGGYSNQPQHF; DNA: TGTGCCAGCAGTCCAGGGGGCTATAGCAATCAGCCCCAGCATTTT
V: TRBV7-8; D: .; J: TRBJ1-4; size: few; CDR3: CASSPRTDIWSEKLFF; DNA: TGTGCCAGCAGCCCTCGGACAGATATATGGAGTGAAAAACTGTTTTTT
V: TRBV7-9; D: .; J: TRBJ1-1; size: few; CDR3: CASSLVATDTEAFF; DNA: TGTGCCAGCAGCTTAGTGGCGACGGACACTGAAGCTTTCTTT
V: TRBV12-3/TRBV12-4; D: .; J: TRBJ2-1; size: many; CDR3: CASSFKDTPYNEQFF; DNA: TGTGCCAGCAGTTTTAAGGACACACCATACAATGAGCAGTTCTTC
V: TRBV7-9; D: TRBD1; J: TRBJ2-7; size: many; CDR3: CASSFGQGGEQYF; DNA: TGTGCCAGCAGCTTTGGACAGGGGGGGGAGCAGTACTTC
V: TRBV2; D: .; J: TRBJ2-4; size: few; CDR3: CASMTSGVTKNIQYF; DNA: TGTGCCAGCATGACTTCAGGGGTTACCAAAAACATTCAGTACTTC
V: TRBV29-1; D: .; J: TRBJ2-7; size: many; CDR3: CSVVQSSYEQYF; DNA: TGCAGCGTTGTTCAAAGCTCCTACGAGCAGTACTTC
V: TRBV4-2; D: TRBD1; J: TRBJ2-7; size: .; CDR3: CASSQDTGQGIFNYEQYF; DNA: TGTGCCAGCAGCCAAGATACTGGACAGGGGATCTTCAACTACGAGCAGTACTTC
V: TRBV4-1; D: .; J: TRBJ2-1; size: .; CDR3: CASSHQGQFF; DNA: TGCGCCAGCAGCCATCAAGGGCAGTTCTTC
V: TRBV29-1; D: TRBD2; J: TRBJ2-1; size: few; CDR3: CSVDGGRRDEQFF; DNA: TGCAGCGTTGACGGCGGGAGGAGAGATGAGCAGTTCTTC
V: TRBV19; D: .; J: TRBJ2-1; size: few; CDR3: CASTLGPYSYNEQFF; DNA: TGTGCCAGTACCTTGGGACCGTACTCCTACAATGAGCAGTTCTTC
V: TRBV28; D: TRBD2; J: TRBJ2-1; size: .; CDR3: CASSSPSGSEYNEQFF; DNA: TGTGCCAGCAGTTCCCCTAGCGGGAGTGAATACAATGAGCAGTTCTTC